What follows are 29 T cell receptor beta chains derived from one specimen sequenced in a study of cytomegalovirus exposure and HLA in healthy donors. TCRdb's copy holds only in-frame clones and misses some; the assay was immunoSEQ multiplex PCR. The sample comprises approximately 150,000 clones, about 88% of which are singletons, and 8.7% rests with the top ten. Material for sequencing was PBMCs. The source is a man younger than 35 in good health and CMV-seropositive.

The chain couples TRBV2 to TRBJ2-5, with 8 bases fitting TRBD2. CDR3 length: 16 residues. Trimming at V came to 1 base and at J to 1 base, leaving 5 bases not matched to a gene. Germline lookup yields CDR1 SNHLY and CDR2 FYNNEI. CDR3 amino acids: CASSEELADSQETQYF. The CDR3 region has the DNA TGTGCCAGCAGTGAAGAACTAGCGGATTCCCAAGAGACCCAGTACTTC.

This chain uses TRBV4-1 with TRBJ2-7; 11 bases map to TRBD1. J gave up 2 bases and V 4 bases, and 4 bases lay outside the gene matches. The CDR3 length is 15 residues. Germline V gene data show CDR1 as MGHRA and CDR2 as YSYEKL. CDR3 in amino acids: CASSPGTGGPYEQYF. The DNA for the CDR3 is TGCGCCAGCAGCCCCGGGACAGGGGGACCCTACGAGCAGTACTTC.

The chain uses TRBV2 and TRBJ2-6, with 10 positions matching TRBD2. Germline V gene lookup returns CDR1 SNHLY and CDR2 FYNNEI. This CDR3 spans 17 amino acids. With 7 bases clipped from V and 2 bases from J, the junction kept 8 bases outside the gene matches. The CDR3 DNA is TGTGCCAGCATGAGCGGGAGGGCCCACACTGGGGCCAACGTCCTGACTTTC. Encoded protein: CASMSGRAHTGANVLTF.

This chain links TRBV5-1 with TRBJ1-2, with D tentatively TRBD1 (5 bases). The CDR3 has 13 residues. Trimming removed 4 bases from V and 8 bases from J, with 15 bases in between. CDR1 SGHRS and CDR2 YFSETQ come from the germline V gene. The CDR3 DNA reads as TGCGCCAGCAGCCCGGAACGTGGGGCAGGCTACACCTTC. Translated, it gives CASSPERGAGYTF.

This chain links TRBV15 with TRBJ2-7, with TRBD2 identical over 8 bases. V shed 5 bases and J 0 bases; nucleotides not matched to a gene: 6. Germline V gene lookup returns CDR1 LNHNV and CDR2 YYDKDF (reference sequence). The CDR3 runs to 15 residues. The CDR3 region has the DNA TGTGCCACCAGCCTTGAGCGGGGGAGCTCCTACGAGCAGTACTTC. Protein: CATSLERGSSYEQYF.

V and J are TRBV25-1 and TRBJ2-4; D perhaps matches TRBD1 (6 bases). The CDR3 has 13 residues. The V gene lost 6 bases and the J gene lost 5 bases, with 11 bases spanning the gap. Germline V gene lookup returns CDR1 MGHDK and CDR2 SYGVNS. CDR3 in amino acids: CASSRGAENIQYF. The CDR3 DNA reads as TGTGCCAGCAGCAGGGGCGCTGAAAACATTCAGTACTTC. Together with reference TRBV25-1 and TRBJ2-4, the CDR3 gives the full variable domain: EADIYQTPRYLVIGTGKKITLECSQTMGHDKMYWYQQDPGMELHLIHYSYGVNSTEKGDLSSESTVSRIRTEHFPLTLESARPSHTSQYLCASSRGAENIQYFGAGTRLSVL.

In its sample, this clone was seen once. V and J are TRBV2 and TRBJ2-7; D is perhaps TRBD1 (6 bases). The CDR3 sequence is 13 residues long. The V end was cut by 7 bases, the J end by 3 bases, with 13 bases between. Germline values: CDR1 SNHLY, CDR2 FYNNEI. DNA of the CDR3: TGTGCCAGCATTAAACAGGGATTCTACGAGCAGTACTTC. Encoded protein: CASIKQGFYEQYF.

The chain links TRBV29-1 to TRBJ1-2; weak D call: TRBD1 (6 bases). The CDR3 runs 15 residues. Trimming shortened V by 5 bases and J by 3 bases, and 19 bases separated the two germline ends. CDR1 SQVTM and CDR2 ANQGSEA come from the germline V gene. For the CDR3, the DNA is TGCAGCGTTAGAAGAACAGGGTATTGGGACTATGGCTACACCTTC. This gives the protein CSVRRTGYWDYGYTF. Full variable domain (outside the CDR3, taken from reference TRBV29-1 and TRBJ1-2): SAVISQKPSRDICQRGTSLTIQCQVDSQVTMMFWYRQQPGQSLTLIATANQGSEATYESGFVIDKFPISRPNLTFSTLTVSNMSPEDSSIYLCSVRRTGYWDYGYTFGSGTRLTVV.

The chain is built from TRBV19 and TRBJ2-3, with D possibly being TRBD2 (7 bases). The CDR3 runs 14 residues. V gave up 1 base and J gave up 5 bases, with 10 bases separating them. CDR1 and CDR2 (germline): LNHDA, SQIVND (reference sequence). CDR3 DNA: TGTGCCAGTAGTATAGGGGGGGGCTTAGATACGCAGTATTTT. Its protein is CASSIGGGLDTQYF. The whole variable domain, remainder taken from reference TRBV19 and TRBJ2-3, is DGGITQSPKYLFRKEGQNVTLSCEQNLNHDAMYWYRQDPGQGLRLIYYSQIVNDFQKGDIAEGYSVSREKKESFPLTVTSAQKNPTAFYLCASSIGGGLDTQYFGPGTRLTVL.

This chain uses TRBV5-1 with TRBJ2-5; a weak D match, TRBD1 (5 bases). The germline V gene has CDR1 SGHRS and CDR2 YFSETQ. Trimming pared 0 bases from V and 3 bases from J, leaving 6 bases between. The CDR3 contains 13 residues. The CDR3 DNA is TGCGCCAGCAGCTTGGGGACAAAAGAGACCCAGTACTTC. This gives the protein CASSLGTKETQYF.

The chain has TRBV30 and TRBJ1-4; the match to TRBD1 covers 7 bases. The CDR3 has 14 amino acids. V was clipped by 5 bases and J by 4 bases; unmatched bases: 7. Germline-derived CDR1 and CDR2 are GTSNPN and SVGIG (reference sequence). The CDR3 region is CAWERGPGNEKLFF. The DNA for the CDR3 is TGTGCCTGGGAGAGGGGGCCGGGTAATGAAAAACTGTTTTTT.

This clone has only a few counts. The CDR3 bases are TGCGCCAGCAGCTCCGGTAACACTGAAGCTTTCTTT. Translating it yields CASSSGNTEAFF. The chain employs TRBV5-1 and TRBJ1-1, with D unclear. The ends were cut back, 3 bases at V and 2 bases at J, with 5 bases in the middle. The CDR3 spans 12 residues. Per the germline V gene, CDR1 is SGHRS and CDR2 is YFSETQ.

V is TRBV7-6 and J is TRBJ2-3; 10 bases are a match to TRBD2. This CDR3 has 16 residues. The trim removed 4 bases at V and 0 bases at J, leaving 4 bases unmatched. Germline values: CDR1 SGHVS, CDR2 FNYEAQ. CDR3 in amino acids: CASSSGLAASTDTQYF. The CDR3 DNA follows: TGTGCCAGCAGCTCCGGACTAGCGGCTAGCACAGATACGCAGTATTTT.

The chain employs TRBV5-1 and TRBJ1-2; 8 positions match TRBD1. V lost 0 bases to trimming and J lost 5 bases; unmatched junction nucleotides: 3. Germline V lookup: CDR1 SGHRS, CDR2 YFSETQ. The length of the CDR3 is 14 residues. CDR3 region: CASSLGTGTYGYTF. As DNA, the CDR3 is TGCGCCAGCAGCTTGGGGACAGGGACTTATGGCTACACCTTC.

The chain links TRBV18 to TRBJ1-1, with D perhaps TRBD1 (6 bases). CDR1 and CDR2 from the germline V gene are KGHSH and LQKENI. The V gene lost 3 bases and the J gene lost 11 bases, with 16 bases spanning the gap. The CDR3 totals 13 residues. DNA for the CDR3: TGTGCCAGCTCACCTGGACAGCCGAGTGTGGCTTTCTTT. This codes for CASSPGQPSVAFF.

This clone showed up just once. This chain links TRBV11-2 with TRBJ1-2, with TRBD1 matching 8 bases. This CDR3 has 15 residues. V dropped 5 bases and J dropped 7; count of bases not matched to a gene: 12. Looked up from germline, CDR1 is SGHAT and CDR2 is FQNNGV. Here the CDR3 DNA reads TGTGCCAGCAGCACACACCGCGGCGGACAGGGTGGCTACACCTTC. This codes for CASSTHRGGQGGYTF.

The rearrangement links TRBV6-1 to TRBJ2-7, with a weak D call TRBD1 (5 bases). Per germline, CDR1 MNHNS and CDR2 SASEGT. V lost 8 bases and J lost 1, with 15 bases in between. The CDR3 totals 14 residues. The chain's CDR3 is CASSRQGPSYEQYF. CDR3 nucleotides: TGTGCCAGCTCCCGCCAGGGCCCATCCTACGAGCAGTACTTC.

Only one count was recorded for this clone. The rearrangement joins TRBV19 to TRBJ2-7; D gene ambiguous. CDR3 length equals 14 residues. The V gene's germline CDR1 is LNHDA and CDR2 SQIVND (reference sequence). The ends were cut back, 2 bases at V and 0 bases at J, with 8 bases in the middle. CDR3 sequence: CASSIFGSSYEQYF. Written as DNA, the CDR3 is TGTGCCAGTAGTATATTCGGGTCCTCCTACGAGCAGTACTTC.

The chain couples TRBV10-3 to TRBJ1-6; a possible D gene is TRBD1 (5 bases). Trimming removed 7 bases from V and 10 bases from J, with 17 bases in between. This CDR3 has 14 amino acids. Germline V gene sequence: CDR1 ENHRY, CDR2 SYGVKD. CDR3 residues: CAITPGPRGSPLHF. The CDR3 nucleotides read TGTGCCATCACTCCAGGGCCGCGAGGATCACCCCTCCACTTT.

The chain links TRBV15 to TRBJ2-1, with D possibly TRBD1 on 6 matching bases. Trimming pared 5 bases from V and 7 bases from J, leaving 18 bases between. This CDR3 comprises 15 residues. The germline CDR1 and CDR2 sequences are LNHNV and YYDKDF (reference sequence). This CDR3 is CATSARDKLQNEQFF. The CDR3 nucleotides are TGTGCCACCAGCGCCCGGGACAAACTACAGAATGAGCAGTTCTTC.

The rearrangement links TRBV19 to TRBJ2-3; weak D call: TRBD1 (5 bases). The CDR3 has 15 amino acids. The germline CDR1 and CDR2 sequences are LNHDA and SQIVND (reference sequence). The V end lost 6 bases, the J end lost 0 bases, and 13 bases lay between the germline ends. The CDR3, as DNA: TGTGCCAGTAGCTACTGGGGCCGTAGCACAGATACGCAGTATTTT. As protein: CASSYWGRSTDTQYF.

CDR3 residues: CASSVGPAGLSTDTQYF. CDR3 bases: TGTGCCAGCAGCGTAGGTCCAGCGGGATTAAGCACAGATACGCAGTATTTT. The rearrangement joins TRBV9 to TRBJ2-3; TRBD2 matches at 7 bases. Per germline, CDR1 SGDLS and CDR2 YYNGEE. CDR3 size: 17 residues. The V and J ends lost 0 bases and 0 bases, in that order; junction bases with no gene match: 7.

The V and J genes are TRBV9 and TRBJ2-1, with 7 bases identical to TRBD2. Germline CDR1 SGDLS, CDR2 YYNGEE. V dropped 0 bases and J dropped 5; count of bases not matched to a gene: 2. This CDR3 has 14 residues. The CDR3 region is CASSVEGTNNEQFF. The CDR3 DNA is TGTGCCAGCAGCGTAGAGGGGACTAACAATGAGCAGTTCTTC.

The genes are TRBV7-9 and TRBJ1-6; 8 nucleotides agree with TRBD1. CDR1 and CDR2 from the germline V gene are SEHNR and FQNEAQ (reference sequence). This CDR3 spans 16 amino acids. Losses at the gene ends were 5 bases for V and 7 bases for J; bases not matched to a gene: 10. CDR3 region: CASSPRTGPENSPLHF. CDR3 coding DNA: TGTGCCAGCAGCCCCCGGACAGGGCCCGAAAATTCACCCCTCCACTTT.

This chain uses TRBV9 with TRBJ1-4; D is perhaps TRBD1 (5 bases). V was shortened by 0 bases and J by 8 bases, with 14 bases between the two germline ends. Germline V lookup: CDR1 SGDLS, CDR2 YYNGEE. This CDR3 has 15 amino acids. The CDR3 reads CASSVGDAGSEKLFF. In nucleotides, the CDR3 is TGTGCCAGCAGCGTAGGGGACGCGGGGAGCGAAAAACTGTTTTTT. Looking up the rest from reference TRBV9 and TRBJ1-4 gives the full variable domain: DSGVTQTPKHLITATGQRVTLRCSPRSGDLSVYWYQQSLDQGLQFLIQYYNGEERAKGNILERFSAQQFPDLHSELNLSSLELGDSALYFCASSVGDAGSEKLFFGSGTQLSVL.

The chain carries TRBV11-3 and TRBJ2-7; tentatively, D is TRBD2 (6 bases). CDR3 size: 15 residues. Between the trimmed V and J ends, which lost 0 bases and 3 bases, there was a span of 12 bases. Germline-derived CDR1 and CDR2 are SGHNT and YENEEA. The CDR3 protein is CASSLEGGADYEQYF. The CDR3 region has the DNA TGTGCCAGCAGCTTAGAAGGCGGGGCGGACTACGAGCAGTACTTC.

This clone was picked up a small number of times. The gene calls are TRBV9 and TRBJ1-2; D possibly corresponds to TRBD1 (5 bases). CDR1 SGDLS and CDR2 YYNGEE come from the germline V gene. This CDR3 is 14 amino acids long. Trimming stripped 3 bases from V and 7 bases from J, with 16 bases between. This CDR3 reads CASSARTDTRGYTF. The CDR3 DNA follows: TGTGCCAGCAGCGCCCGGACGGACACACGTGGCTACACCTTC.

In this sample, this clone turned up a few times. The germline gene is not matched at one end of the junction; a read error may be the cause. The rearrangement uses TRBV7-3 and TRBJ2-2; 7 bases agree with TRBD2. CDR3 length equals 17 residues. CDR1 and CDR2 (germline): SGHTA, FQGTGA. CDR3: CASSLIRAGRPTGELFF. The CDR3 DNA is TGTGCCAGCAGTTTAATAAGAGCCGGGAGGCCAACCGGGGAGCTGTTTTTT.

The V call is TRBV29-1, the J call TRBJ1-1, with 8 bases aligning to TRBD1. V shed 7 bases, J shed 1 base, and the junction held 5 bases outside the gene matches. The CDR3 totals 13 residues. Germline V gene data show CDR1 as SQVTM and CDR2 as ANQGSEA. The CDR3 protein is CSAQTGANTEAFF. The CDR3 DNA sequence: TGCAGCGCTCAGACAGGGGCGAACACTGAAGCTTTCTTT. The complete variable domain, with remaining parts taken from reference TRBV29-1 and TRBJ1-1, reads SAVISQKPSRDICQRGTSLTIQCQVDSQVTMMFWYRQQPGQSLTLIATANQGSEATYESGFVIDKFPISRPNLTFSTLTVSNMSPEDSSIYLCSAQTGANTEAFFGQGTRLTVV.